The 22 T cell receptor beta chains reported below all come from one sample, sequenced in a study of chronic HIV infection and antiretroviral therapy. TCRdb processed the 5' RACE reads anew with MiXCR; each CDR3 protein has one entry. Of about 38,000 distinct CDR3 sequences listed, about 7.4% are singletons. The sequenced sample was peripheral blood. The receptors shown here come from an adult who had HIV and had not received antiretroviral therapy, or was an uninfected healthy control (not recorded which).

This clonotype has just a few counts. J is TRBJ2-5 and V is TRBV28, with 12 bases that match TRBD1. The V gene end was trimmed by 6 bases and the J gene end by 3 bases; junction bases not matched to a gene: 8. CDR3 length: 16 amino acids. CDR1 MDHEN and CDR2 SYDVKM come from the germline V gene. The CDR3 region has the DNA TGTGCCAGCAGCCCCACCGGGACAGGGGGCGAAGAGACCCAGTACTTC. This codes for CASSPTGTGGEETQYF.

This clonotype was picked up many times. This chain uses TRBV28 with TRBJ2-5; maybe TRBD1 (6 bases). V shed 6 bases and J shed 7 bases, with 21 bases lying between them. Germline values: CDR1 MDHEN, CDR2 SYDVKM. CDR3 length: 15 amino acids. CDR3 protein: CASSSGQINVGTQYF. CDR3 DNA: TGTGCCAGCAGCTCTGGACAGATTAACGTCGGGACCCAGTACTTC.

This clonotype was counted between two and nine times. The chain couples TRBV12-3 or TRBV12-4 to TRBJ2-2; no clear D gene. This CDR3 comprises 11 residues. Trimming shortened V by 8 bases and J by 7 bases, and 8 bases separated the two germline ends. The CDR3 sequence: CASGDDGELFF. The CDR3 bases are TGTGCCAGCGGAGACGACGGGGAGCTGTTTTTT.

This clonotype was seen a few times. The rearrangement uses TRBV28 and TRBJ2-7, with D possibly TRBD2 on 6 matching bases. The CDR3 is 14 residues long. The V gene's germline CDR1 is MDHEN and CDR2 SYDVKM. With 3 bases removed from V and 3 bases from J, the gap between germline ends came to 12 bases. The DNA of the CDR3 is TGTGCCAGCAGTTTGGTCGGGAGTAACTACGAGCAGTACTTC. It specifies CASSLVGSNYEQYF.

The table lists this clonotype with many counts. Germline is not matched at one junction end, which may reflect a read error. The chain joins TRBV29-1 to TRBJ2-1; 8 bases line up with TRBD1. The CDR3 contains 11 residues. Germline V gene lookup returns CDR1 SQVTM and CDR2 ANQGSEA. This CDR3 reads CSVGSGQGEIF. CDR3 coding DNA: TGCAGCGTTGGATCCGGACAGGGAGAGATCTTC.

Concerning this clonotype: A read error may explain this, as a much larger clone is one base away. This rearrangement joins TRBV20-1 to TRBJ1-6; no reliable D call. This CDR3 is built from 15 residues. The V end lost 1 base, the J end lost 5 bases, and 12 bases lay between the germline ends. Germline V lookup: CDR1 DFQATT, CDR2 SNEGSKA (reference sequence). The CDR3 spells CSARVSGTNNSPLHF. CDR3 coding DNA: TGCAGTGCTAGAGTGTCGGGTACTAATAATTCACCCCTCCACTTT.

CDR3 loop: CASSLVAGKDTQYF. CDR3 DNA: TGTGCCAGCAGCTTAGTAGCGGGAAAGGATACGCAGTATTTT. This chain joins TRBV11-2 and TRBJ2-3, with TRBD2 matching 8 bases. The CDR3 spans 14 residues. The J segment lost 6 bases and the V segment lost 1 base, leaving 3 bases of the junction unmatched. CDR1 is SGHAT, CDR2 FQNNGV, per germline.

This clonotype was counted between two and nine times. The DNA of the CDR3 is TGTGCCAGCAGTACTCCACCGGACACTTCCTACGAGCAGTACTTC. Translating gives CASSTPPDTSYEQYF. The chain combines TRBV28 with TRBJ2-7, with a possible D match to TRBD1 (5 bases). Germline CDR1 MDHEN, CDR2 SYDVKM. The CDR3 has 15 residues. Trimming shortened V by 5 bases and J by 1 base, and 15 bases separated the two germline ends.

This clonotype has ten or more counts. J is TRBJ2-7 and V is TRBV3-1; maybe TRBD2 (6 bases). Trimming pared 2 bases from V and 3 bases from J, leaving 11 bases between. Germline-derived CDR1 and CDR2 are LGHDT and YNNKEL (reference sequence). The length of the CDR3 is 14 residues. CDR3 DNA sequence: TGTGCCAGCAGCCAACATAGCGGCGGCTACGAGCAGTACTTC. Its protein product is CASSQHSGGYEQYF.

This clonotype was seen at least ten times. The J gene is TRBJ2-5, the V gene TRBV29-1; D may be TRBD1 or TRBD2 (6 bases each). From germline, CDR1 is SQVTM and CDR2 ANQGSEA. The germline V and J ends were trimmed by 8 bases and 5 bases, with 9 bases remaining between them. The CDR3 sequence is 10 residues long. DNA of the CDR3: TGCAGCTTAGGGGGGGAGACCCAGTACTTC. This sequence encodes CSLGGETQYF.

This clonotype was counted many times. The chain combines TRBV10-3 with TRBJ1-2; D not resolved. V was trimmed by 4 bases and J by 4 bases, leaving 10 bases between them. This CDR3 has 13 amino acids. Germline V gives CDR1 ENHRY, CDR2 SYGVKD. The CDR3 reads CAISGEGFYGYTF. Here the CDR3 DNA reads TGTGCCATCAGTGGTGAAGGGTTCTATGGCTACACCTTC.

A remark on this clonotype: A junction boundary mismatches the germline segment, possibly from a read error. CDR3 in amino acids: CAATGKDTETFF. In DNA, the CDR3 is TGTGCCGCGACAGGGAAGGACACTGAAACTTTCTTT. The rearrangement uses TRBV7-9 and TRBJ1-1; 7 bases map to TRBD1. The CDR3 sequence is 12 residues long. Germline loops: CDR1 SEHNR, CDR2 FQNEAQ (reference sequence).

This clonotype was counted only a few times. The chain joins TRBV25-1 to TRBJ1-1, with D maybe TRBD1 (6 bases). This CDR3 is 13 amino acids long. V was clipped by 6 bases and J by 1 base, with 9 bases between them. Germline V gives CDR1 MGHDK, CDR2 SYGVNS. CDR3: CASSQGPNTEAFF. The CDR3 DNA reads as TGTGCCAGCAGCCAGGGGCCGAACACTGAAGCTTTCTTT.

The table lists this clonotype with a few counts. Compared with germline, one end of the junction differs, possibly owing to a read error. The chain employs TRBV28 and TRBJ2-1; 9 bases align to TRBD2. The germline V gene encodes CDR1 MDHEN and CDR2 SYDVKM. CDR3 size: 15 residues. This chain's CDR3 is CATSSSGITYNEQFF. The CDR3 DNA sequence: TGTGCCACCAGTTCTAGCGGGATAACCTACAATGAGCAGTTCTTC. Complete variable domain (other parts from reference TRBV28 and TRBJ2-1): DVKVTQSSRYLVKRTGEKVFLECVQDMDHENMFWYRQDPGLGLRLIYFSYDVKMKEKGDIPEGYSVSREKKERFSLILESASTNQTSMYLCATSSSGITYNEQFFGPGTRLTVL.

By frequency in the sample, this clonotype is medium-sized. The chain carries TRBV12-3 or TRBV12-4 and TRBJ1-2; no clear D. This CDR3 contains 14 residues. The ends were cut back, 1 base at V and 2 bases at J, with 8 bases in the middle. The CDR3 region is CASSLDRFNYGYTF. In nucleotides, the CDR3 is TGTGCCAGCAGTTTAGATCGATTCAACTATGGCTACACCTTC.

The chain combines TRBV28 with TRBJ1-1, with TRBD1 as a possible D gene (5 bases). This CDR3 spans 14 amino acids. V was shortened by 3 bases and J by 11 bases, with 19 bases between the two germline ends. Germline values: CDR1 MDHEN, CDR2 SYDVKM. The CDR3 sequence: CASSFSSGVPRAFF. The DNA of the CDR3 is TGTGCCAGCAGTTTCTCTTCGGGGGTACCGAGGGCTTTCTTT.

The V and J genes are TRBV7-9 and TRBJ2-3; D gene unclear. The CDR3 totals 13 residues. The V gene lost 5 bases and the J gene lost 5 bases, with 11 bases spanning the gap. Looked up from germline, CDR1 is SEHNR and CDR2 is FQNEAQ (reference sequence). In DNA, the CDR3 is TGTGCCAGCAGCCCTAATATTCAAGATACGCAGTATTTT. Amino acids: CASSPNIQDTQYF.

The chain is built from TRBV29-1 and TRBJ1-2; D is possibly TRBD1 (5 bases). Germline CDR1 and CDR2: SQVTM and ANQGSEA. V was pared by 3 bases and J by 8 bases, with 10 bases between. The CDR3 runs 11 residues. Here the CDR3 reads CSVERQGGYTF. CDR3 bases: TGCAGCGTTGAGAGGCAGGGAGGCTACACCTTC.

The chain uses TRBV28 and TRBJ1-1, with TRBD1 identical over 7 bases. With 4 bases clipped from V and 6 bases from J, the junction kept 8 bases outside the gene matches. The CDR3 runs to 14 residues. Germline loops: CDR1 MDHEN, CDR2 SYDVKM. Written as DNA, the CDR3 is TGTGCCAGCAGTTCTATCGGGACAGCAGCTGAAGCTTTCTTT. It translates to CASSSIGTAAEAFF.

The chain's CDR3 is CASSTGTSAYEQYF. The CDR3 DNA sequence: TGTGCCAGCAGTACAGGGACTAGCGCCTACGAGCAGTACTTC. V usage is TRBV28 and J usage is TRBJ2-7, with 10 nucleotides matching TRBD2. Germline loops: CDR1 MDHEN, CDR2 SYDVKM. V dropped 5 bases and J dropped 2; count of bases not matched to a gene: 3. The CDR3 spans 14 residues.

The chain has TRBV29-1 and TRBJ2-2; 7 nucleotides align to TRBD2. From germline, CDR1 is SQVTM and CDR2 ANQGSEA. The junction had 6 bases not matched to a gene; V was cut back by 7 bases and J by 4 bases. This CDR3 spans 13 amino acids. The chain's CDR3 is CSGQGGFTGELFF. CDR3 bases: TGCAGCGGCCAGGGAGGGTTCACCGGGGAGCTGTTTTTT.

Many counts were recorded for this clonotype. The CDR3 DNA is TGTGCCAGTAGTATAGCCCATCCGTCCCCGGGACTAGCGGCACCCGGCTCCTACGAGCAGTACTTC. Protein: CASSIAHPSPGLAAPGSYEQYF. The gene calls are TRBV19 and TRBJ2-7, with 11 nucleotides matching TRBD2. Trimming took 1 base from V and 0 from J; bases not matched to a gene: 20. CDR3 length: 22 residues. CDR1 LNHDA and CDR2 SQIVND come from the germline V gene (reference sequence).